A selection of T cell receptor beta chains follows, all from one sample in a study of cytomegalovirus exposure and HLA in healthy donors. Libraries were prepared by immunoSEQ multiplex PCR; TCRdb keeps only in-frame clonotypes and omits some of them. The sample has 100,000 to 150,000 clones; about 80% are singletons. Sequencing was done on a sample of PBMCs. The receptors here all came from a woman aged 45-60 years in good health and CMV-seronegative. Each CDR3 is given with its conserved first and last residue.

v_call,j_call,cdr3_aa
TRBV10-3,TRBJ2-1,CAIGTGDYNEQFF
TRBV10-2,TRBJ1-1,CASSRGQGYAAFF
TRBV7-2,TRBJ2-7,CASSFAGSYEQYF
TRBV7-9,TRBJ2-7,CASTTSGKIYEQYF
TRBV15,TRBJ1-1,CATSRARENTEAFF
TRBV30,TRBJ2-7,CARTGTVDYEQYF
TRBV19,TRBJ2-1,CASSSSGRTGLARFNEQFF
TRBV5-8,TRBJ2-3,CASSLIGREGRDTQYF
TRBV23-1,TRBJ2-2,CASSYRGWTGELFF
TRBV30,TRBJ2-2,CAWGTRTNTGELFF
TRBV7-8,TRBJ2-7,CASSSQGLAGGVEQYF
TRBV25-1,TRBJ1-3,CASSVTGGNTIYF
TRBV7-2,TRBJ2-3,CASSLAATTPSDTQYF
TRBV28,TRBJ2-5,CASSPLLTGMETQYF
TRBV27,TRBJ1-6,CASSLSHNRVNSPLHF
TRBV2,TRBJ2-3,CASTRGTDTQYF
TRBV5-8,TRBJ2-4,CASSLGWTGAKNIQYF
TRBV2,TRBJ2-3,CATPNTQYF
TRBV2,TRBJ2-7,CASSRQGGTYEQYF
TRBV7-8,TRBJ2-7,CASSLKETDYEQYF
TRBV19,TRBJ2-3,CASAQQGIPSDTQYF
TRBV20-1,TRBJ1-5,CSAGDGQPQHF
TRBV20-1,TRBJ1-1,CSARVIAEAFF
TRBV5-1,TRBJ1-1,CASSIGTGGMNTEAFF
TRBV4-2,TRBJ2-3,CASSQDPPSGTDTQYF
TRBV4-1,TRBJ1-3,CASSQGRQAVSGNAIYF
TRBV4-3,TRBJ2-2,CASSSRWGVGGELFF
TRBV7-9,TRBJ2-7,CSSSPLTKAGEQYF
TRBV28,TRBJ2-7,CASSFRGGATEQYF
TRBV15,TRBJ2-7,CATSRGGNEQYF
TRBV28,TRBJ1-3,CASSFRTAFSGNTIYF
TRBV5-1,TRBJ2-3,CASSLTSGSTDTQYF
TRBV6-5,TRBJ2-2,CASSYSTGDTGELFF
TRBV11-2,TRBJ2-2,CASSLRTGGGELFF
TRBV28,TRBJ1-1,CASSPSPVTEAFF
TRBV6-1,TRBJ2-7,CASSEFWAEQYF
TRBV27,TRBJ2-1,CASSLSSFNEQFF
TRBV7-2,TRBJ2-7,CASSRGLNSYEQYF
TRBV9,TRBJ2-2,CASSVVPAQGAGGELFF
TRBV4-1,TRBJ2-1,CASSQGPTSGLRDEQFF
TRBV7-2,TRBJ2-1,CASSPGTRNEQFF
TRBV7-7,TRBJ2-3,CASSLGLGLAGDTQYF
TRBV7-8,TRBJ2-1,CASSRTSGRAAFF
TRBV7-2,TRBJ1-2,CASSLGGQGPYGYTF
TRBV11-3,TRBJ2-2,CASSGRANTGELFF
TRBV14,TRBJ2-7,CASSPEGVPGAYEQYF